The present T cell receptor beta chain was sequenced within a study of shared clonotypes between healthy human individuals. Broader study findings: Naive subsets generally had larger estimated richness than memory subsets. Clonotypes not shared had lower generation probabilities than those common to all four donors.

Germline lookup yields CDR1 SGDLS and CDR2 YYNGEE. The CDR3 extends over 13 amino acids. V was pared by 1 base and J by 4 bases, with 8 bases between. Clones were read by immunoSEQ multiplex PCR, and TCRdb kept only the in-frame ones, dropping some. The sample carries 2,100,000 or so clones, under 97% recorded once. About this clone: Antigen specificity is unknown.

The source material was naive CD4+ T cells sorted from blood. The subset: CD45RA+ positively selected. The receptor comes from a man aged 18 to 29 in good health. The rearrangement links TRBV9 to TRBJ2-5; the D call may be TRBD1 or TRBD2 (5 bases each). CDR3 sequence: CASSVNGAETQYF. For the CDR3, the DNA is TGTGCCAGCAGCGTAAACGGGGCAGAGACCCAGTACTTC.